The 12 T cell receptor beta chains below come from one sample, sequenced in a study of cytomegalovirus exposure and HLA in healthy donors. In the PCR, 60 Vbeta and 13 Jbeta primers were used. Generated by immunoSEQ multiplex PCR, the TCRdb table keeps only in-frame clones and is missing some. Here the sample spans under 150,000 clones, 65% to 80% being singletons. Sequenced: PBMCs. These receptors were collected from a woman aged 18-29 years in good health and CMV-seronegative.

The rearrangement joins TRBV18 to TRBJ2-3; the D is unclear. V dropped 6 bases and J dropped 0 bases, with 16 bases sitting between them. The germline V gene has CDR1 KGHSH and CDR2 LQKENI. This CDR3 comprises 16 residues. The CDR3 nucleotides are TGTGCCAGCTCTCTCTCTCGGGTTTCTAGCACAGATACGCAGTATTTT. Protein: CASSLSRVSSTDTQYF.

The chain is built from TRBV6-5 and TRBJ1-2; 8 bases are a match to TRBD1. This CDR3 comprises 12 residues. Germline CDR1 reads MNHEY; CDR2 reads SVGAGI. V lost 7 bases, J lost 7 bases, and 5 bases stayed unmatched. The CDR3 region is CASIQGAGGYTF. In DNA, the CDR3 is TGTGCCAGCATTCAGGGGGCGGGTGGCTACACCTTC.

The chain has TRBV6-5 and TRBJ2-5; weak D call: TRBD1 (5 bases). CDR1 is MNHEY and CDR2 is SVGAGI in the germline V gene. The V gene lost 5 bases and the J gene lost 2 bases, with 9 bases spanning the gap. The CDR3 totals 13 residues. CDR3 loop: CASSKTVQETQYF. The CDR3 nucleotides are TGTGCCAGCAGTAAGACAGTGCAAGAGACCCAGTACTTC.

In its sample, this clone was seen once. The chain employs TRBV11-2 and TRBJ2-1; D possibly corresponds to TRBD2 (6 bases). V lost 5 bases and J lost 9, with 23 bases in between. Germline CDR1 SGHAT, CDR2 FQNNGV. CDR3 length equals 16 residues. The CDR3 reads CASSPLSGVGAIEQFF. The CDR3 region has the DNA TGTGCCAGCAGCCCATTGTCGGGAGTCGGGGCGATTGAGCAGTTCTTC.

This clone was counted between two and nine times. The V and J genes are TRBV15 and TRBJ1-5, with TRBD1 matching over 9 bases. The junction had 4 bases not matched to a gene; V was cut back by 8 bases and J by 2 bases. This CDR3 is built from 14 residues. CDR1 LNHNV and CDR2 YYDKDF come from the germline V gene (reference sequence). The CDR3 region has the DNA TGTGCCACCCAGGACAGGGGACGCAATCAGCCCCAGCATTTT. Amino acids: CATQDRGRNQPQHF. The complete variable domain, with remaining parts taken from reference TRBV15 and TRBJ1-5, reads DAMVIQNPRYQVTQFGKPVTLSCSQTLNHNVMYWYQQKSSQAPKLLFHYYDKDFNNEADTPDNFQSRRPNTSFCFLDIRSPGLGDTAMYLCATQDRGRNQPQHFGDGTRLSIL.

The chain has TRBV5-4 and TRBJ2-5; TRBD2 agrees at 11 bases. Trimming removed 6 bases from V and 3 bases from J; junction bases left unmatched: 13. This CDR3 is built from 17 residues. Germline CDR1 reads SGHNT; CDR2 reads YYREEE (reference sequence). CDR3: CASTLGASGRREETQYF. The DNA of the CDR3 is TGTGCCAGCACCCTCGGGGCTAGCGGGAGGAGGGAAGAGACCCAGTACTTC.

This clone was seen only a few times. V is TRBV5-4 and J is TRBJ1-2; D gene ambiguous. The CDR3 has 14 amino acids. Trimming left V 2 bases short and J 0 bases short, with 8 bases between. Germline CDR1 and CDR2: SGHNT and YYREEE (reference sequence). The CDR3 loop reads CASSLYSPNYGYTF. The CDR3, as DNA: TGTGCCAGCAGCTTATACAGTCCTAACTATGGCTACACCTTC.

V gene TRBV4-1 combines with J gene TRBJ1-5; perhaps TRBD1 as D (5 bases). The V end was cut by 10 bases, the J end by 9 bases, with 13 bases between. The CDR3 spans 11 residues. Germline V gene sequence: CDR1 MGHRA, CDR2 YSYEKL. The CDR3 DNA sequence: TGCGCCACCACACAGGACCCGCCCCAGCATTTT. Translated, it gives CATTQDPPQHF.

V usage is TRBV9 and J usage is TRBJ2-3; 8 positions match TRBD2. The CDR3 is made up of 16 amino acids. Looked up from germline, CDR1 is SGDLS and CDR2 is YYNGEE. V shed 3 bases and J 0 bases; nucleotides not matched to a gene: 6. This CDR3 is CASSGFSGASTDTQYF. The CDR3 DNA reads TGTGCCAGCAGCGGATTTAGCGGGGCTAGCACAGATACGCAGTATTTT.

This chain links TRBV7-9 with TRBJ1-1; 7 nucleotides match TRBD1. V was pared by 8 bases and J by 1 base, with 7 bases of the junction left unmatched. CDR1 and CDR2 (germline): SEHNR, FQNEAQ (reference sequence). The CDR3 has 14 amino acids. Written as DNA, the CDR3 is TGTGCCAGCGTCCGACAGGGAAGGAACACTGAAGCTTTCTTT. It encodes CASVRQGRNTEAFF.

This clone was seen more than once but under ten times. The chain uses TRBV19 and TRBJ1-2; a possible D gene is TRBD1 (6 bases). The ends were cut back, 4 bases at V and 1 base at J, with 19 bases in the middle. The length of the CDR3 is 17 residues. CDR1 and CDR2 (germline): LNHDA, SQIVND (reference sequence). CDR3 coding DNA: TGTGCCAGTAGTAACGAAATACCGGGACATATTAACTATGGCTACACCTTC. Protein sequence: CASSNEIPGHINYGYTF.

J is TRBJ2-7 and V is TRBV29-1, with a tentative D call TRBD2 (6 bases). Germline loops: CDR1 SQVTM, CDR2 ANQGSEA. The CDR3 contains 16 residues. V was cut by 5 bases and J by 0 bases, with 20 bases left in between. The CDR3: CSVLPSGGASSYEQYF. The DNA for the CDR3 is TGCAGCGTTTTACCTTCAGGCGGGGCTAGCTCCTACGAGCAGTACTTC.